This TCR beta chain was sequenced for a study of blood T cell repertoires in COVID-19 (TCRdb year 2020). Looking at the study overall: Collaborator samples came from the United States, Italy and Spain and covered acute and convalescent phases of COVID-19. The material from the prospective study consisted of cDNA or gDNA derived from T cells, B-cell-depleted T cells, or PBMCs. The dataset comprised deeply sampled blood TCRbeta repertoires from subjects exposed to, actively infected with, or recovered from COVID-19. The repertoires were released in a freely available public database intended as a resource for research on the immune response to SARS-CoV-2. Samples came from the ongoing ImmuneRACE study (first 160 participants) plus 1,254 subjects from 6 global collaborators. A de-identified subject ID, COVID-19 status, age in years and sex were almost always included in the sample metadata. Where available, HLA class I and class II types were taken from metadata supplied by the sample provider and were not determined by assay-based typing.

Whole blood was collected in K2EDTA tubes by collaborating institutions according to the institutions' own protocols. For TCRbeta analysis, collaborators shipped samples as frozen whole blood, isolated PBMCs, or DNA extracted from either of those sample types. What the work shows at the level of the full study, not this receptor alone: The amount of clinical and demographic metadata varied by source and participant and was provided uncurated.

Comments on this clone: Its antigen has not been determined. No base quality values were provided; no much bigger clone lies one nucleotide off.

TCRbeta CDR3 regions were amplified from genomic DNA using the immunoSEQ Assay, a bias-controlled multiplex PCR. The paper's data handling went like this. The number of nucleated cells in each sample was estimated by amplification of reference gene primers within the assay. To quantify the absolute abundance of each unique TCRbeta CDR3 rearrangement, sequence reads were collapsed and filtered. For each sample, productive Simpson clonality was calculated by taking the square root of Simpson's diversity index across productive rearrangements. Entries here come from immuneACCESS through TCRdb and include only in-frame sequences with V and J called. Some clones fail to appear in such tables; in the studies checked, an unresolved V gene covers under half of the shortfall, and the cause of the remainder is unknown. D and trimming were read from the DNA, whereas the V and J calls and clone size are those reported in that table. The sample data list more than 80,000 clones, and approximately 82% of these were observed just once. The ten largest make up almost 7% of the sample.

The CDR3, from cysteine to phenylalanine, totals 16 residues. Just the 48-base CDR3 DNA is kept, in frame starting at base 1. Relative to germline, V is 0 bases shorter and J is 0 bases shorter, with 7 bases between their ends. CDR1 and CDR2, per the germline V gene (reference sequence), are SGHNT and YYREEE. The chain joins TRBV5-4 to TRBJ2-6; no confident D gene assignment can be made. What was sequenced was peripheral blood. The receptor comes from a man in his forties or fifties with active or convalescent COVID-19. This receptor carries the CDR3 CASSLGAFSGANVLTF. The DNA sequence is TGTGCCAGCAGCTTGGGCGCGTTCTCTGGGGCCAACGTCCTGACTTTC.